This TCR beta chain came from a study of cytomegalovirus exposure and HLA in healthy donors. Notes on the study in general: Presence/absence analyses assumed roughly uniform sequencing depth across donors. Equally common other TCR beta chains were less clonally expanded than HLA-associated ones, a later analysis found. The likely origin of a cluster of highly shared sequence variants was a sequencing artifact.

V lost 7 bases and J lost 2, with 10 bases in between. The CDR3 is 13 amino acids. From germline, CDR1 is LGHNA and CDR2 YNFKEQ. The PCR contained 60 Vbeta and 13 Jbeta primers. Only in-frame clones appear in the TCRdb table, and some are missing; sequencing was by immunoSEQ multiplex PCR. This sample's clone table lists roughly 82,000 clones. As for this clone: Antigen specificity is unknown.

The specimen was PBMCs. The receptor was derived from a woman in her sixties or seventies in good health and CMV-seronegative. The J gene is TRBJ2-3, the V gene TRBV4-2; a possible D gene is TRBD1 (6 bases). CDR3 bases: TGTGCCAGCAACGGGGACAACACAGATACGCAGTATTTT. Translating gives CASNGDNTDTQYF.